This TCR beta chain was sequenced for a study of shared clonotypes between healthy human individuals. Study-level points and caveats: At large depth, rarefaction still showed sorted-subset sequencing to be incomplete.

Points on this clone: Its antigen is unidentified.

The V gene's germline CDR1 is SGHRS and CDR2 YFSETQ. V was trimmed by 0 bases and J by 5 bases, leaving 18 bases between them. This CDR3 is 16 amino acids long. Genomic DNA of every subset was divided equally among multiple immunoSEQ plates. Produced via immunoSEQ multiplex PCR; TCRdb's table is partial and in-frame only. The profile shows a few million clones, approximately 94% of them singletons. This receptor was identified in a man between 18 and 35 years old in good health. The sequenced sample was naive CD4+ T cells sorted from blood. Documented subset: CD45RA+ positively selected. This rearrangement joins TRBV5-1 to TRBJ2-7; D is undetermined. This CDR3 reads CASSLGVLGRGNEQYF. The CDR3 DNA reads as TGCGCCAGCAGCTTGGGAGTGCTAGGAAGAGGAAACGAGCAGTACTTC.